The T cell receptor (beta chain) under discussion was sequenced for a study of T cell repertoires in aging, cancer and after chemotherapy. This clonotype was observed a handful of times. Relative to the germline gene, one junction end is altered; a read error may explain this. The template was genomic DNA from peripheral blood, not RNA. A mixed TRB-A/B primer pool amplified rearranged TRB by multiplex touch-down PCR. TCRdb re-called the multiplex PCR reads through MiXCR, storing one row per CDR3 protein. The table lists some 2,500 distinct CDR3 sequences, approximately 24% of them singletons. This clonotype was obtained from a human donor in good health. Specimen: blood.

The CDR3 here is CASSRTIVGLF. The CDR3 coding sequence is TGTGCCAGCAGCCGTACCATTGTGGGTCTATTT. The rearrangement uses TRBV7-9 and TRBJ1-1; D gene uncertain. This CDR3 region has 11 residues. CDR1 is SEHNR, CDR2 FQNEAQ, per germline (reference sequence).